This TCR beta chain came from a study of T cells in lung cancer brain metastases. About the study: Most of the roughly 20 patients had no interval therapy between resections.

Looked up from germline, CDR1 is LGHNA and CDR2 is YNFKEQ. Germline trimming cut 4 bases from V and 1 base from J; bases unmatched to any gene: 4. The CDR3 is made up of 15 amino acids. TCRdb keeps only in-frame clones here, not all; method: immunoSEQ multiplex PCR. The sample comprises 2,000 to 2,500 clones, roughly 87% of which are singletons, and roughly 3.5% rests with the top ten. J is TRBJ2-3 and V is TRBV4-2; 8 bases are a match to TRBD1. Sequences were obtained from tumor tissue from the primary lung tumor. The TCR comes from a man aged 65 to 79 with non-small cell lung cancer. The CDR3 is CASSPLDRGTDTQYF. CDR3 bases: TGTGCCAGCAGCCCCCTGGACAGGGGCACAGATACGCAGTATTTT.